This T cell receptor (beta chain) was documented in a study of early T cells in non-severe SARS-CoV-2 infection. Across the study: Chains stayed unpaired after sequencing of bulk RNA from unsorted whole blood.

This CDR3 has 17 residues. Germline loops: CDR1 SGHTA, CDR2 FQGNSA. Individual cDNA molecules carried attached unique molecular identifiers. TCRdb redid the calling of the 5' RACE reads with MiXCR, one entry per CDR3 protein. Of 60,000 or so distinct CDR3 sequences listed, roughly 12% are singletons. Details on this clonotype: Its antigen is not known. One end of the junction does not line up with germline, which may come from a read error.

Whole-study findings and limits: VDJdb-based annotation leaned toward anti-spike CD8 responses and missed private and CD4 specificities.

The source is an adult who was a healthcare worker with PCR-confirmed SARS-CoV-2 infection or an uninfected control (not recorded which). The V and J genes are TRBV7-2 and TRBJ1-2, with TRBD1 matching over 7 bases. The sequencing here drew on whole blood, taken at baseline. The CDR3 here is CASSLTLRGRGDYGYTF. The CDR3 coding sequence is TGTGCCAGCAGCCTCACGCTTAGAGGCAGGGGGGACTACGGCTACACCTTC.